This TCR beta chain came from a study of lymphopenia after photon versus proton radiotherapy. Findings and limits, study-wide: Photon-treated patients lost naive T cells and TCR diversity; proton-treated stayed stable.

With regard to this clone: The antigen is unknown.

Measured with immunoSEQ multiplex PCR; TCRdb has only the in-frame clones, and not every one. The profile covers about 16,000 clones, with around 84% appearing a single time and under 14% taken by the ten largest. The CDR3 is 13 residues long. V lost 1 base, J lost 3 bases, and 7 bases lay in between. CDR1 is SGHVS and CDR2 is FNYEAQ in the germline V gene. The source material was peripheral blood, sampled from a patient treated with proton-based radiotherapy. This chain connects TRBV7-6 to TRBJ2-7, with no clear D. This receptor was identified in a man in his sixties or seventies with pancreatic cancer. Here the CDR3 reads CASSLEADYEQYF. The DNA for the CDR3 is TGTGCCAGCAGCTTAGAGGCAGACTACGAGCAGTACTTC. The variable domain in full, with the rest retrieved from reference TRBV7-6 and TRBJ2-7, is GAGVSQSPRYKVTKRGQDVALRCDPISGHVSLYWYRQALGQGPEFLTYFNYEAQQDKSGLPNDRFSAERPEGSISTLTIQRTEQRDSAMYRCASSLEADYEQYFGPGTRLTVT.